A selection of T cell receptor beta chains follows, all from one sample in a study of tumor-infiltrating lymphocytes in localized non-small cell lung cancer. The method was immunoSEQ multiplex PCR; TCRdb's version includes in-frame clones alone and lacks a portion of them. This table has about 13,000 clones, approximately 81% appearing once. The sample comprised uninvolved lung tissue not adjacent to the tumor. The receptors were sampled from a human donor with non-small cell lung cancer. CDR3s include the opening cysteine and the closing phenylalanine or tryptophan. Fields, in order: CDR3 DNA, CDR3 protein, D gene, J gene, clone size, V gene. D genes are given only for firm matches. Clone size is stated in some rows and not others, as once, few, many or a class when expanded.

TGTGCCAGCAGCTATGGACCGGGTTCCACAGATACGCAGTATTTT,CASSYGPGSTDTQYF,-,TRBJ2-3,-,TRBV2
TGTGCCAGCAGCGTAAGTGGACGGACATCGGAAGAGCAGTACTTC,CASSVSGRTSEEQYF,-,TRBJ2-7,once,TRBV9
TGTGCCTGGGATCTGACTAGCGGGAGAGATACGCAGTATTTT,CAWDLTSGRDTQYF,TRBD2,TRBJ2-3,-,TRBV30
TGCAGCGTTGAAAGGGCTAACTATGGCTACACCTTC,CSVERANYGYTF,-,TRBJ1-2,once,TRBV29-1
TGTGCCAGCAGCCCCGGGACAGGGGGAAATGAGCAGTTCTTC,CASSPGTGGNEQFF,TRBD1,TRBJ2-1,-,TRBV5-6
TGTGCCAGCAGCCCGGGAAGGTACTCCTACGAGCAGTACTTC,CASSPGRYSYEQYF,-,TRBJ2-7,once,TRBV11-3
TGTGCCTGGAGTGCTCGCGGTAGGGTTCCAGAGACCCAGTACTTC,CAWSARGRVPETQYF,-,TRBJ2-5,-,TRBV30
TGTGCCAGCAGTTCAGGGGGCGGCTATGGCTACACCTTC,CASSSGGGYGYTF,TRBD1,TRBJ1-2,-,TRBV6-1
TGTGCCAGCAGTGACTGGACAGGGTCATCCGGTGGCTACGAGCAGTACTTC,CASSDWTGSSGGYEQYF,TRBD1,TRBJ2-7,few,TRBV25-1
TGCGCCAGCAGCTTGGTCGCTAGCGGGCCGGCGGGACGGTACGAGCAGTACTTC,CASSLVASGPAGRYEQYF,TRBD2,TRBJ2-7,-,TRBV5-1
TGTGCCAGCCCGCCAGGGTCTGGGGCCAACGTCCTGACTTTC,CASPPGSGANVLTF,-,TRBJ2-6,-,TRBV7-9
TGTGCCAGCGGGACAGCATTTAATCAGCCCCAGCATTTT,CASGTAFNQPQHF,TRBD1,TRBJ1-5,once,TRBV6-5
TGCGCCAGCAGCTTTAAGGGGGCGGGCACAGATACGCAGTATTTT,CASSFKGAGTDTQYF,TRBD1,TRBJ2-3,-,TRBV5-1
TGTGCCAGCAGCCAACAGGGGACTGAAGCTTTCTTT,CASSQQGTEAFF,TRBD1,TRBJ1-1,-,TRBV7-9
TGTGCCAGCAGCTTGGTGGCGGGGGCCTACGAGCAGTACTTC,CASSLVAGAYEQYF,TRBD2,TRBJ2-7,-,TRBV5-5
TGCGCCAGCAGCGTGGTGGGGGGCGAATACAATGAGCAGTTCTTC,CASSVVGGEYNEQFF,-,TRBJ2-1,-,TRBV5-1
TGTGCCAGCAGTTTCTGGGCGGGAGGCACAGATACGCAGTATTTT,CASSFWAGGTDTQYF,TRBD2,TRBJ2-3,-,TRBV27
TGTGCTAGTGGTCTCAGACAGGGCGCCACTGAAGCTTTCTTT,CASGLRQGATEAFF,TRBD1,TRBJ1-1,-,TRBV12-5
TGTGCCTGGAGTGTTAGCACAGATACGCAGTATTTT,CAWSVSTDTQYF,-,TRBJ2-3,-,TRBV30
TGTGCCAGCAGCAGGATCACTGAAGCTTTCTTT,CASSRITEAFF,-,TRBJ1-1,-,TRBV11-2
TGTGCCAGCAGCATGTGGTCCGGATCAGAGACCCAGTACTTC,CASSMWSGSETQYF,-,TRBJ2-5,-,TRBV5-6
TGTGCCAGCAGAACGGGGTCGGGGGGGTCCTACGAGCAGTACTTC,CASRTGSGGSYEQYF,TRBD2,TRBJ2-7,-,TRBV6-5
TGTGCCAGCACTTCTAGCAATCAGCCCCAGCATTTT,CASTSSNQPQHF,-,TRBJ1-5,-,TRBV5-8
TGTGCCAGCAGTTTATCACCCGGGTACGAGCAGTACTTC,CASSLSPGYEQYF,-,TRBJ2-7,-,TRBV27
TGCGCCAGCAGCCAAGATGGGACAGGTGATTCCTACGAGCAGTACTTC,CASSQDGTGDSYEQYF,TRBD1,TRBJ2-7,-,TRBV4-3
TGTGCCAGCGGAGGACAGTCTGGAAACACCATATATTTT,CASGGQSGNTIYF,-,TRBJ1-3,large,TRBV2
TGCGCCAGCAGCCAAGTAGGCAGGCTCACCGGGGAGCTGTTTTTT,CASSQVGRLTGELFF,-,TRBJ2-2,-,TRBV4-1
TGTGCCAGCAGTTGGGACAGGGAGGATAATTCACCCCTCCACTTT,CASSWDREDNSPLHF,TRBD1,TRBJ1-6,-,TRBV6-1
TGTGCCAGCAGTTTATCGAGAGACAGGGTGGCTGAAGCTTTCTTT,CASSLSRDRVAEAFF,TRBD1,TRBJ1-1,-,TRBV27
TGTGCCAGCAGTTTATTGTGGACGAATGGTGGAAAACTGTTTTTT,CASSLLWTNGGKLFF,-,TRBJ1-4,-,TRBV28
TGTGCCTGGAGTGGTCAGAGTGGCACTGAAGCTTTCTTT,CAWSGQSGTEAFF,-,TRBJ1-1,medium-sized,TRBV30
TGTGCCAGCAGCCGGGACAGCTACAATGAGCAGTTCTTC,CASSRDSYNEQFF,TRBD1,TRBJ2-1,few,TRBV6-6
TGTGCCAGTAGTATAGTCAGGGGGCATCAGCCCCAGCATTTT,CASSIVRGHQPQHF,TRBD1,TRBJ1-5,-,TRBV19
TGCGCCAGCAGCTTATACAGGGGAAACTATGGCTACACCTTC,CASSLYRGNYGYTF,TRBD1,TRBJ1-2,few,TRBV5-1
TGTGCCAGCAGTTCCACGTACAGGGTTACCTACAATGAGCAGTTCTTC,CASSSTYRVTYNEQFF,-,TRBJ2-1,once,TRBV6-5
TGTGCCAGCAACTCTCAAGTTGAGGGACACTATGGCTACACCTTC,CASNSQVEGHYGYTF,-,TRBJ1-2,-,TRBV28
TGTGCCAGCAGTACGACTAGCGTTAACACCGGGGAGCTGTTTTTT,CASSTTSVNTGELFF,TRBD2,TRBJ2-2,-,TRBV2
TGTGCCAGCAGCACGGGACTAGCGGGATCGGAGACCCAGTACTTC,CASSTGLAGSETQYF,TRBD2,TRBJ2-5,-,TRBV7-9
TGTGCCAGCAGCACGCGGACTAGCGGGAGTACAGATACGCAGTATTTT,CASSTRTSGSTDTQYF,TRBD2,TRBJ2-3,-,TRBV11-3
TGTGCCAGCAGCCCTTCCCCGGGGGGTATGTTCTTC,CASSPSPGGMFF,TRBD2,TRBJ2-1,-,TRBV7-2
TGTGCCAGCAGCTTAGAATTCGGCACAGATACGCAGTATTTT,CASSLEFGTDTQYF,-,TRBJ2-3,-,TRBV7-8
TGTGCCTGGAGAATAGCGGGAGCTACCGGGGAGCTGTTTTTT,CAWRIAGATGELFF,TRBD2,TRBJ2-2,-,TRBV30
TGTGCCAGCAGCTGGAGACAGGGCCTAGGAAATTCACCCCTCCACTTT,CASSWRQGLGNSPLHF,TRBD1,TRBJ1-6,once,TRBV7-9
TGTGCCAGCAGTGCAGGGTCACACACTGAAGCTTTCTTT,CASSAGSHTEAFF,-,TRBJ1-1,-,TRBV6-1
TGTGCCAGCAGTTACGGGGGAACTGGAAACACCATATATTTT,CASSYGGTGNTIYF,-,TRBJ1-3,-,TRBV6-6
TGCAGCGCCCGGGGACAGGGGGCAGATGGGGCCAACGTCCTGACTTTC,CSARGQGADGANVLTF,TRBD1,TRBJ2-6,-,TRBV29-1
TGTGCCAGCAGCTCTGTAGCGGGGACCTACGAGCAGTACTTC,CASSSVAGTYEQYF,TRBD2,TRBJ2-7,large,TRBV7-2
TGCGCCAGCAGCTTGGATGTTTCTGGGGCCAACGTCCTGACTTTC,CASSLDVSGANVLTF,-,TRBJ2-6,-,TRBV5-1
TGTGCCAGTATAGAGGCAGGGGGCTCCTACAATGAGCAGTTCTTC,CASIEAGGSYNEQFF,TRBD1,TRBJ2-1,-,TRBV19
TGTGCCAGCACTCCCGAGAGGGGGGGCATTCAGTACTTC,CASTPERGGIQYF,-,TRBJ2-4,-,TRBV2
TGTGCCAGCAGCCAAGACGGGGTTGCGGGGGTCTTCTACGAGCAGTACTTC,CASSQDGVAGVFYEQYF,TRBD2,TRBJ2-7,once,TRBV14
TGCACCAGCAGCCGACGGACTAGCGGACGTTACGAGCAGTACTTC,CTSSRRTSGRYEQYF,-,TRBJ2-7,few,TRBV1
TGTGCCAGCAGTGAACCCCATGACAGTGCAACTAATGAAAAACTGTTTTTT,CASSEPHDSATNEKLFF,-,TRBJ1-4,few,TRBV2
TGCGCCAGCAGTGTCGGTGAGACCCAGTACTTC,CASSVGETQYF,-,TRBJ2-5,-,TRBV10-1